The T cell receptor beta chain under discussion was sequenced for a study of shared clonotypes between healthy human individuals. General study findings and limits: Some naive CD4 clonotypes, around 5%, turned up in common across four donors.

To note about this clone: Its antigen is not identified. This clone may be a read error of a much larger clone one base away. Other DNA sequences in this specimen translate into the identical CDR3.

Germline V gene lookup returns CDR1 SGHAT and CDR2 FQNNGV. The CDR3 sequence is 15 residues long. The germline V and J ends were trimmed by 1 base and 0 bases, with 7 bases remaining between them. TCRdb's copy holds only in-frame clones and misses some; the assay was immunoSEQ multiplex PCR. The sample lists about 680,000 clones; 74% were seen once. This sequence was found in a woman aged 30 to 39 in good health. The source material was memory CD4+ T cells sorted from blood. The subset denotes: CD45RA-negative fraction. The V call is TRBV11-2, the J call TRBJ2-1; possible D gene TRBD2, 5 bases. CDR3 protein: CASSLGGSSYNEQFF. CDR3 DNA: TGTGCCAGCAGCTTAGGAGGGAGCTCCTACAATGAGCAGTTCTTC.